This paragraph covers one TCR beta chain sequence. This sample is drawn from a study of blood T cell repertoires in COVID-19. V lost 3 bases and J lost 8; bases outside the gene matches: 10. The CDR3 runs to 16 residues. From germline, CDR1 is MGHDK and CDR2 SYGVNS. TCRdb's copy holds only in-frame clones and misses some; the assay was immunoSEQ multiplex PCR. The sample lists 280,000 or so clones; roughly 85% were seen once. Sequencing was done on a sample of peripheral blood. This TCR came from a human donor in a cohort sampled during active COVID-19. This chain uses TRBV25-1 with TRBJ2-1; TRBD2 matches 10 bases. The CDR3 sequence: CASSDPGSGRVYEQFF. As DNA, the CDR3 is TGTGCCAGCAGTGACCCCGGGAGCGGGAGGGTCTATGAGCAGTTCTTC.